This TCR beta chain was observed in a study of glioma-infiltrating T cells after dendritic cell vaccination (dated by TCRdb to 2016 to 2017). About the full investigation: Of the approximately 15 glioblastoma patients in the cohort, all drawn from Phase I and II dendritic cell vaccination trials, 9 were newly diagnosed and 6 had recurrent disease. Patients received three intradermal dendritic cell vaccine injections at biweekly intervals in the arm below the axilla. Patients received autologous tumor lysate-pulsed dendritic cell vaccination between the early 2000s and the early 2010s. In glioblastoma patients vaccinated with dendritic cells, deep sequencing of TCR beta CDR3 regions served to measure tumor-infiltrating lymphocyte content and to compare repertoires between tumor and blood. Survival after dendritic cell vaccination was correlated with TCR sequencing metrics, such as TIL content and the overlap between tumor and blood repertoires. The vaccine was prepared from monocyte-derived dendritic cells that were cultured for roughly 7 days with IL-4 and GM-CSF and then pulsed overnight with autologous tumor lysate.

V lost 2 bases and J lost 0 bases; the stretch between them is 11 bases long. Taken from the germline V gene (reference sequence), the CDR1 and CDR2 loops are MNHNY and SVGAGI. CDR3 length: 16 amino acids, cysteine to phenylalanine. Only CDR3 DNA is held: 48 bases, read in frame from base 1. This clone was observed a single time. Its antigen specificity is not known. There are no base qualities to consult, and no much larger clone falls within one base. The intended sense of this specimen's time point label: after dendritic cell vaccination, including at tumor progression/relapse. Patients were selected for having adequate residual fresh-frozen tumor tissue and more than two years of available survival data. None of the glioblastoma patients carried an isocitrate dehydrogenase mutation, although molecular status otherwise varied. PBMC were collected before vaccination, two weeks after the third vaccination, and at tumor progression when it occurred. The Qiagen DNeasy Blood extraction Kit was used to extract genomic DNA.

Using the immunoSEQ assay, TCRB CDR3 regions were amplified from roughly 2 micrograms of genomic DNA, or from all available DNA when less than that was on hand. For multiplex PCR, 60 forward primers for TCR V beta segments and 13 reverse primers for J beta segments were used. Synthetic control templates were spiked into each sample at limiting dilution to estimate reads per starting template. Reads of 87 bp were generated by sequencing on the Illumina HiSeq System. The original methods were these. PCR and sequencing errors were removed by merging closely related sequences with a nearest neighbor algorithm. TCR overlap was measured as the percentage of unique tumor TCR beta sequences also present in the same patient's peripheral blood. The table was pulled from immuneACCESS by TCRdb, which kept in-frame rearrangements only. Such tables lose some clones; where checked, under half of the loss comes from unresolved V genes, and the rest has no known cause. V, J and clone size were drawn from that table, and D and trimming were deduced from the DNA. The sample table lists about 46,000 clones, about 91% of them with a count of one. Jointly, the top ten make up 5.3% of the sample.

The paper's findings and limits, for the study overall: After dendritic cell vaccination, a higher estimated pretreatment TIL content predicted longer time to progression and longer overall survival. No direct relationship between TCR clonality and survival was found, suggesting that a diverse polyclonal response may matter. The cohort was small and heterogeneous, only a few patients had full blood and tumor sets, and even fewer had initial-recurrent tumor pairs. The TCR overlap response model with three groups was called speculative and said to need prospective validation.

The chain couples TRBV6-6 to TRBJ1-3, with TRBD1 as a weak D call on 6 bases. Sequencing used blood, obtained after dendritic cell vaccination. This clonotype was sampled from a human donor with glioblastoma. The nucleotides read TGTGCCAGCAGTTACCCACAGGGAATCTCTGGAAACACCATATATTTT. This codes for CASSYPQGISGNTIYF.